This passage covers 26 T cell receptor beta chains from one sample sequenced in a study of T-cell reconstitution after alpha-beta-depleted transplantation in children. Construction of the TCRbeta library involved unique molecular identifiers. In TCRdb, the PCR reads were re-called with MiXCR into one record per CDR3 protein. Among approximately 100,000 distinct CDR3 sequences listed, 10% to 15% were seen once. Sequencing was performed on PBMCs from the stem cell graft donor, taken from the stem cell graft. The receptors derive from a human donor who donated a stem cell graft to a child with inherited bone marrow failure.

The sample holds a few counts of this clonotype. The chain couples TRBV29-1 to TRBJ2-1; TRBD2 matches at 8 bases. Germline loops: CDR1 SQVTM, CDR2 ANQGSEA. This CDR3 is 14 amino acids long. Trimming took 2 bases from V and 7 from J; bases not matched to a gene: 7. The CDR3 sequence is CSVESGRARNEQFF. In DNA, the CDR3 is TGCAGCGTTGAATCCGGGAGGGCCAGGAATGAGCAGTTCTTC.

This clonotype was counted ten times or more. The chain employs TRBV29-1 and TRBJ1-5; 9 nucleotides agree with TRBD1. Germline-derived CDR1 and CDR2 are SQVTM and ANQGSEA. With V trimmed by 6 bases and J by 0 bases, 3 bases remained unmatched. This CDR3 contains 14 residues. CDR3 in amino acids: CSVWDRDSNQPQHF. Here the CDR3 DNA reads TGCAGCGTGTGGGACAGGGATAGCAATCAGCCCCAGCATTTT.

This clonotype was observed many times. V usage is TRBV12-3 or TRBV12-4 and J usage is TRBJ2-7, with D possibly TRBD1 on 6 matching bases. The length of the CDR3 is 14 residues. Between the trimmed V and J ends, which lost 2 bases and 3 bases, there was a span of 11 bases. CDR3 coding DNA: TGTGCCAGCAGTTTACAATTGGACAGCTACGAGCAGTACTTC. Its protein is CASSLQLDSYEQYF.

The chain has TRBV27 and TRBJ1-1; TRBD1 is a possible D gene (5 bases). Germline V CDR1 and CDR2: MNHEY, SMNVEV (reference sequence). The CDR3 sequence is 14 residues long. With 3 bases removed from V and 4 bases from J, the gap between germline ends came to 12 bases. CDR3 sequence (DNA): TGTGCCAGCAGTTTTGCCGGTGGGGGCACTGAAGCTTTCTTT. Residues: CASSFAGGGTEAFF.

This clonotype was picked up many times. The rearrangement joins TRBV6-1 to TRBJ2-3, with D unclear. The CDR3 covers 13 residues. CDR1 and CDR2 (germline): MNHNS, SASEGT. V lost 3 bases and J lost 2, with 6 bases in between. This chain's CDR3 is CASSEGYTDTQYF. The CDR3 bases are TGTGCCAGCAGTGAGGGGTACACAGATACGCAGTATTTT.

This clonotype was detected ten times or more. This chain joins TRBV7-9 and TRBJ1-4; 9 nucleotides match TRBD1. This CDR3 has 14 residues. Per germline, CDR1 SEHNR and CDR2 FQNEAQ (reference sequence). Trimming took 4 bases from V and 5 from J; bases not matched to a gene: 2. CDR3 nucleotides: TGTGCCAGCAGCTCCGGACAGGGGAATGAAAAACTGTTTTTT. Translation: CASSSGQGNEKLFF.

This clonotype was counted ten times or more. V usage is TRBV29-1 and J usage is TRBJ2-3; 8 nucleotides match TRBD2. V was clipped by 6 bases and J by 2 bases; unmatched bases: 7. CDR3 size: 14 residues. Germline V gives CDR1 SQVTM, CDR2 ANQGSEA. The CDR3: CSVLAGLLTDTQYF. CDR3 nucleotides: TGCAGCGTCCTAGCGGGCCTACTCACAGATACGCAGTATTTT.

This clonotype was seen repeatedly, ten times or more. This sequence joins TRBV7-9 and TRBJ2-3, with 13 positions matching TRBD2. The trim removed 4 bases at V and 4 bases at J, leaving 5 bases unmatched. The CDR3 sequence is 16 residues long. Per the germline V gene, CDR1 is SEHNR and CDR2 is FQNEAQ (reference sequence). DNA for the CDR3: TGTGCCAGCAGCTCCGGACTAGCGGGAGTTGCAGATACGCAGTATTTT. Translated, it gives CASSSGLAGVADTQYF.

This clonotype was counted many times. In DNA form, the CDR3 reads TGCAGCGTTGGACTAGCCTCCGCGACGAGCTCCTACGAGCAGTACTTC. Encoded protein: CSVGLASATSSYEQYF. The gene calls are TRBV29-1 and TRBJ2-7; TRBD2 aligns across 7 bases. The CDR3 is 16 amino acids. The junction had 12 bases not matched to a gene; V was cut back by 4 bases and J by 0 bases. Germline values: CDR1 SQVTM, CDR2 ANQGSEA.

The chain uses TRBV19 and TRBJ1-1, with D tentatively TRBD1 (5 bases). The CDR3 sequence is 12 residues long. The germline V gene has CDR1 LNHDA and CDR2 SQIVND (reference sequence). The V and J ends lost 5 bases and 4 bases respectively, with 8 bases between them. This CDR3 is CASSEGLTEAFF. Written as DNA, the CDR3 is TGTGCCAGTAGTGAGGGGCTCACTGAAGCTTTCTTT.

This clonotype was counted many times. V is TRBV6-5 and J is TRBJ2-1, with TRBD2 as a possible D gene (6 bases). There are 14 residues in the CDR3. V was shortened by 2 bases and J by 6 bases, with 11 bases between the two germline ends. Germline V gene data show CDR1 as MNHEY and CDR2 as SVGAGI. CDR3 coding DNA: TGTGCCAGCAGTTACGGTAGCGGAGCCAATGAGCAGTTCTTC. It codes for CASSYGSGANEQFF.

This clonotype was recorded at least ten times. The chain joins TRBV27 to TRBJ2-2; D tentatively reads TRBD1 or TRBD2 (6 bases each). This CDR3 spans 14 amino acids. V gave up 1 base and J gave up 5 bases, with 8 bases separating them. Germline V gene sequence: CDR1 MNHEY, CDR2 SMNVEV (reference sequence). CDR3 in DNA: TGTGCCAGCAGTTTATGGGGGGCGACCGGGGAGCTGTTTTTT. Translated, it gives CASSLWGATGELFF.

This clonotype was detected a few times. The chain links TRBV9 to TRBJ2-2; TRBD2 might be the D (5 bases). V lost 3 bases to trimming and J lost 1 base, with 13 bases between them. The CDR3 totals 16 residues. Germline V gene data show CDR1 as SGDLS and CDR2 as YYNGEE. The CDR3 loop is CASSGGRAMNTGELFF. CDR3 DNA: TGTGCCAGCAGCGGAGGGCGGGCTATGAACACCGGGGAGCTGTTTTTT.

This clonotype was found a few times. The chain recombines TRBV20-1 with TRBJ2-7; 13 positions agree with TRBD2. Per germline, CDR1 DFQATT and CDR2 SNEGSKA (reference sequence). The J segment lost 6 bases and the V segment lost 5 bases, leaving 1 base of the junction unmatched. This CDR3 is built from 12 residues. In DNA form, the CDR3 reads TGCAGTGCTGGGACTAGCGGGACCGAGCAGTACTTC. This sequence encodes CSAGTSGTEQYF.

This clonotype came up many times. J is TRBJ1-2 and V is TRBV5-1, with a weak D call TRBD1 (5 bases). V lost 4 bases to trimming and J lost 2 bases, with 12 bases between them. From germline, CDR1 is SGHRS and CDR2 YFSETQ. The CDR3 runs to 14 residues. CDR3 protein: CASSPDRLNYGYTF. CDR3 DNA: TGCGCCAGCAGCCCCGACAGACTAAACTATGGCTACACCTTC. Variable domain in full (rest from reference TRBV5-1 and TRBJ1-2): KAGVTQTPRYLIKTRGQQVTLSCSPISGHRSVSWYQQTPGQGLQFLFEYFSETQRNKGNFPGRFSGRQFSNSRSEMNVSTLELGDSALYLCASSPDRLNYGYTFGSGTRLTVV.

In its sample, this clonotype was seen many times. The V gene is TRBV5-1, the J gene TRBJ1-4, with 9 positions matching TRBD1. V dropped 3 bases and J dropped 8; count of bases not matched to a gene: 8. Germline CDR1 reads SGHRS; CDR2 reads YFSETQ. The CDR3 sequence is 15 residues long. The CDR3 region is CASSSGQGTIEKLFF. The CDR3 DNA reads TGCGCCAGCAGCTCGGGACAGGGAACGATAGAAAAACTGTTTTTT.

This clonotype was observed at least ten times. The chain uses TRBV20-1 and TRBJ2-2; D is ambiguous. CDR3 size: 14 residues. V lost 1 base to trimming and J lost 0 bases, with 6 bases between them. Germline assignment: CDR1 DFQATT and CDR2 SNEGSKA (reference sequence). CDR3: CSARGVANTGELFF. CDR3 sequence (DNA): TGCAGTGCTAGAGGAGTGGCGAACACCGGGGAGCTGTTTTTT.

This clonotype came up many times. This chain links TRBV4-2 with TRBJ2-2; TRBD1 matches at 12 bases. Germline-derived CDR1 and CDR2 are LGHNA and YNFKEQ. V dropped 2 bases and J dropped 8; count of bases not matched to a gene: 12. This CDR3 is built from 18 residues. CDR3 in amino acids: CASSQSSGTGGEGGELFF. In nucleotides, the CDR3 is TGTGCCAGCAGCCAATCGTCCGGGACAGGGGGCGAAGGGGGGGAGCTGTTTTTT.

Many counts were recorded for this clonotype. The V call is TRBV20-1, the J call TRBJ1-6; D might be TRBD1 (5 bases). V was pared by 3 bases and J by 6 bases, with 12 bases between. The CDR3 spans 14 residues. Germline V lookup: CDR1 DFQATT, CDR2 SNEGSKA (reference sequence). The CDR3 loop is CSARGGAGNSPLHF. The CDR3, as DNA: TGCAGTGCTAGGGGAGGGGCGGGTAATTCACCCCTCCACTTT.

This clonotype showed up many times. This rearrangement joins TRBV29-1 to TRBJ1-1; no reliable D call. CDR1 SQVTM and CDR2 ANQGSEA come from the germline V gene. The length of the CDR3 is 13 residues. V gave up 5 bases and J gave up 9 bases, with 19 bases separating them. The CDR3 region is CSVHSGSGSQAFF. DNA for the CDR3: TGCAGCGTTCACTCGGGGTCGGGAAGTCAAGCTTTCTTT. Full variable domain (rest looked up from reference TRBV29-1 and TRBJ1-1): SAVISQKPSRDICQRGTSLTIQCQVDSQVTMMFWYRQQPGQSLTLIATANQGSEATYESGFVIDKFPISRPNLTFSTLTVSNMSPEDSSIYLCSVHSGSGSQAFFGQGTRLTVV.

This clonotype was counted ten times or more. This rearrangement joins TRBV4-1 to TRBJ2-2; no clear D. Germline loops: CDR1 MGHRA, CDR2 YSYEKL. V lost 0 bases to trimming and J lost 1 base, with 6 bases between them. This CDR3 has 15 amino acids. CDR3 region: CASSQEYLNTGELFF. In DNA, the CDR3 is TGCGCCAGCAGCCAAGAGTATCTGAACACCGGGGAGCTGTTTTTT.

This clonotype has at least ten counts. The rearrangement uses TRBV5-1 and TRBJ1-2, with TRBD1 as a possible D gene (5 bases). The CDR3 is 13 amino acids. V was clipped by 0 bases and J by 4 bases, with 7 bases between them. Germline CDR1 SGHRS, CDR2 YFSETQ. This CDR3 reads CASSLGQIYGYTF. The CDR3 DNA follows: TGCGCCAGCAGCTTGGGACAGATCTATGGCTACACCTTC.

This clonotype was detected ten times or more. The J gene is TRBJ2-3, the V gene TRBV4-1; TRBD1 is a possible D gene (6 bases). This CDR3 comprises 18 residues. Germline loops: CDR1 MGHRA, CDR2 YSYEKL. V was pared by 2 bases and J by 4 bases, with 22 bases between. The CDR3 reads CASSQHPIGGVEADTQYF. CDR3 sequence (DNA): TGCGCCAGCAGCCAACATCCAATAGGGGGAGTTGAGGCAGATACGCAGTATTTT.

This clonotype was found once. This sequence joins TRBV5-6 and TRBJ2-4; D uncertain. CDR1 is SGHDT and CDR2 is YYEEEE in the germline V gene. This CDR3 is built from 15 residues. The V and J ends lost 0 bases and 4 bases respectively, with 11 bases between them. This CDR3 is CASSLANSGKNIQYF. The CDR3 coding sequence is TGTGCCAGCAGCTTGGCCAATTCCGGTAAAAACATTCAGTACTTC.

The genes are TRBV18 and TRBJ2-3, with D possibly TRBD2 on 6 matching bases. Germline V gene data show CDR1 as KGHSH and CDR2 as LQKENI. V was shortened by 3 bases and J by 5 bases, with 15 bases between the two germline ends. CDR3 length equals 15 residues. The CDR3 loop reads CASSPTQLEGDTQYF. CDR3 coding DNA: TGTGCCAGCTCACCGACTCAATTGGAGGGAGATACGCAGTATTTT. Combining the CDR3 with reference TRBV18 and TRBJ2-3 gives the whole variable domain NAGVMQNPRHLVRRRGQEARLRCSPMKGHSHVYWYRQLPEEGLKFMVYLQKENIIDESGMPKERFSAEFPKEGPSILRIQQVVRGDSAAYFCASSPTQLEGDTQYFGPGTRLTVL.

The chain is built from TRBV18 and TRBJ1-2, with D possibly being TRBD1 (6 bases). Trimming removed 6 bases at V and 8 bases at J, with 19 bases between. The CDR3 spans 14 residues. Germline CDR1 KGHSH, CDR2 LQKENI. The CDR3 DNA reads as TGTGCCAGCTCCCCCTCGGGGGGCCCAGAGGGCTACACCTTC. Encoded protein: CASSPSGGPEGYTF.